This T cell receptor (beta chain) was profiled in a study of human T cells and chemical hapten exposure. Turning to the study itself: In the sensitization step, 2% DPC was placed on 2 cm by 2 cm of upper inner arm skin. Regarding the study as a whole: All donors were alopecia patients, so their immunity may differ from that of healthy people.

The table lists this clonotype with many counts. Its antigen remains unknown. Noted time point: pre-sensitization, week 0. Specified treatment: therapeutic diphenylcyclopropenone sensitization with weekly scalp DPC. Investigators collected blood before applying each patch test. TCRdb called the RACE reads again in MiXCR, with one record for every CDR3 protein. The sample shows more than 300,000 distinct CDR3 sequences, approximately 5.8% of them seen only once. V lost 2 bases and J lost 0, with 7 bases in between. This CDR3 is 14 amino acids long. CDR1 and CDR2 (germline): SNHLY, FYNNEI. This chain connects TRBV2 to TRBJ1-1; D gene uncertain. Material: whole blood, obtained in connection with sensitization to the hapten diphenylcyclopropenone (DPC). The TCR originated in a young woman with alopecia areata. Some clones in this sample may be carry-over from other donors' samples. CDR3 sequence: CASSEQGMNTEAFF. The CDR3 DNA sequence: TGTGCCAGCAGTGAACAAGGAATGAACACTGAAGCTTTCTTT.